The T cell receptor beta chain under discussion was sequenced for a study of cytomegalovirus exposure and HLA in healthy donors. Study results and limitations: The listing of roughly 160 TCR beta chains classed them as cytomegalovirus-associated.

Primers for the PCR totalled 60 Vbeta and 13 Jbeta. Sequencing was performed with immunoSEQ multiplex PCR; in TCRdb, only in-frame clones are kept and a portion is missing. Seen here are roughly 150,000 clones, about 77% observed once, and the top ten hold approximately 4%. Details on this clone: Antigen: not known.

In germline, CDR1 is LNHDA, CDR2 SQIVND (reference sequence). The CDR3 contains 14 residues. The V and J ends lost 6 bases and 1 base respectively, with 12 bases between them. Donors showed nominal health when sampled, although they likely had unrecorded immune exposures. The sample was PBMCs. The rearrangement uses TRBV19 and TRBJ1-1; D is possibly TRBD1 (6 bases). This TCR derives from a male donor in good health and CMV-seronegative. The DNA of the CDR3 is TGTGCCAGTAGCTACAGGGAGGGGAACACTGAAGCTTTCTTT. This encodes CASSYREGNTEAFF. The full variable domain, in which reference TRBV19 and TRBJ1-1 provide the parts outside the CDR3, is DGGITQSPKYLFRKEGQNVTLSCEQNLNHDAMYWYRQDPGQGLRLIYYSQIVNDFQKGDIAEGYSVSREKKESFPLTVTSAQKNPTAFYLCASSYREGNTEAFFGQGTRLTVV.